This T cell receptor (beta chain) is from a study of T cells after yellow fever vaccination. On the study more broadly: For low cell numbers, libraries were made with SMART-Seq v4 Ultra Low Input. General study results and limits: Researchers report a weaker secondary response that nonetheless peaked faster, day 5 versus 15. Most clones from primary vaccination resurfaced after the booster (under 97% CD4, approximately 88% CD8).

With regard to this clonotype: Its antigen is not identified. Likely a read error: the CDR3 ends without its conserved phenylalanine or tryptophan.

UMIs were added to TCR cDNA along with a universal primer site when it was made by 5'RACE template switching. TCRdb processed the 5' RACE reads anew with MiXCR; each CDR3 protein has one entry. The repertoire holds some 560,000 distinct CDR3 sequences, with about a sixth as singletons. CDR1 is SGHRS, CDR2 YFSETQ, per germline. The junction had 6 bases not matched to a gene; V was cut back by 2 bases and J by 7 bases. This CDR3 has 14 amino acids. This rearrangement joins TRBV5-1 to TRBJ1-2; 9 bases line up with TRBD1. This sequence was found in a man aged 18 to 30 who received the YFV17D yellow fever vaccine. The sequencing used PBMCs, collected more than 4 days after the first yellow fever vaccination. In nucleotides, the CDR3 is TGCGCCAGCAGCTTTTCACAGGGGGCAAGTGGCTACACCGTC. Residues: CASSFSQGASGYTV.